This T cell receptor (beta chain) was captured in a study of cytomegalovirus exposure and HLA in healthy donors. Whole-study context: Of several hundred genotyped donors, 65% to 85% clustered with self-reported Caucasian donors.

General study findings and limits: Only CMV serostatus was available as immune exposure information.

The PCR was carried out with 60 Vbeta primers and 13 Jbeta primers. Repertoires were generated with immunoSEQ multiplex PCR, while TCRdb's copy carries only in-frame clones and drops some. Of some 150,000 clones listed, 60% to 80% were seen once; the top ten hold around 13%. V lost 4 bases and J lost 0, with 12 bases in between. The CDR3 runs 15 residues. Per the germline V gene, CDR1 is LNHDA and CDR2 is SQIVND (reference sequence). About this clone: Its cognate antigen is unknown.

This TCR was recovered from a man aged 30 to 39 in good health and CMV-seropositive. Sequenced material: PBMCs. The V call is TRBV19, the J call TRBJ1-1; D not resolved. CDR3 nucleotides: TGTGCCAGTAGTACCCGTATGACACTGAACACTGAAGCTTTCTTT. Its protein product is CASSTRMTLNTEAFF.